This T cell receptor (beta chain) emerged from a study of blood T cells in healthy people across ages. Study results and limitations: Roughly linear age-related decline in beta diversity appeared, significant by age approximately 41.

Germline values: CDR1 MGHRA, CDR2 YSYEKL. CDR3 length: 16 residues. The V segment lost 3 bases and the J segment 5 bases; nucleotides outside the gene matches: 5. Note on this clonotype: The antigen is undetermined.

A J-beta primer mix and a sample-barcoded 5' primer were used in a second PCR of roughly 7 to 12 cycles. TCRdb reprocessed the 5' RACE reads with MiXCR, giving one entry per CDR3 protein. The repertoire has hundreds of thousands of distinct CDR3 sequences, over 40% of them found once; the top ten carry 30%. Specimen: blood. This clonotype originated in a man aged 80 or over in good health. J is TRBJ1-6 and V is TRBV4-1; 9 bases are shared with TRBD1. DNA for the CDR3: TGCGCCAGCAGCCAGGGAAGGACAGGGGATAATTCACCCCTCCACTTT. It translates to CASSQGRTGDNSPLHF.